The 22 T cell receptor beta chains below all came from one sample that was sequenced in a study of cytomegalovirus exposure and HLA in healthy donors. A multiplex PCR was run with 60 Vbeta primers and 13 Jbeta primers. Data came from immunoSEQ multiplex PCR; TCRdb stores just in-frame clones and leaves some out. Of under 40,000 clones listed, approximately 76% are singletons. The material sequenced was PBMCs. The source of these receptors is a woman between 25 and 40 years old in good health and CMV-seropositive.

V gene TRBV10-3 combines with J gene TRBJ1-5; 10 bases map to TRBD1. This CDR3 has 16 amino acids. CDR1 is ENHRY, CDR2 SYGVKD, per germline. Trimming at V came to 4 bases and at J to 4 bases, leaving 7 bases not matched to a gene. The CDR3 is CAISAHPDRGNQPQHF. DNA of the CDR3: TGTGCCATCAGTGCCCACCCGGACAGGGGGAATCAGCCCCAGCATTTT.

Here the CDR3 DNA reads TGTGCCAGCAGCTCCCGGGACAGGGGGTTCACCGGGGAGCTGTTTTTT. Translated, it gives CASSSRDRGFTGELFF. The V gene is TRBV7-9, the J gene TRBJ2-2; 11 nucleotides agree with TRBD1. CDR1 SEHNR and CDR2 FQNEAQ come from the germline V gene (reference sequence). J gave up 4 bases and V 4 bases, and 5 bases lay outside the gene matches. This CDR3 has 16 amino acids.

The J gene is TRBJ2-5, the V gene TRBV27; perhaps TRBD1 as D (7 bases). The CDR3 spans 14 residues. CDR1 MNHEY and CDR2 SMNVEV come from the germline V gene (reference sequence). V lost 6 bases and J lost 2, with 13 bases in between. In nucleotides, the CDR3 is TGTGCCAGCAGCCACCAGGGGGGACAAGAGACCCAGTACTTC. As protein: CASSHQGGQETQYF.

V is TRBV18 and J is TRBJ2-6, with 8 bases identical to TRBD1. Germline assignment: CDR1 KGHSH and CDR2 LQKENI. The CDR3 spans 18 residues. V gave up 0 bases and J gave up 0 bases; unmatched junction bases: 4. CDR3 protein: CASSPPGTGGSGANVLTF. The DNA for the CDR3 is TGTGCCAGCTCACCACCGGGGACAGGAGGCTCTGGGGCCAACGTCCTGACTTTC.

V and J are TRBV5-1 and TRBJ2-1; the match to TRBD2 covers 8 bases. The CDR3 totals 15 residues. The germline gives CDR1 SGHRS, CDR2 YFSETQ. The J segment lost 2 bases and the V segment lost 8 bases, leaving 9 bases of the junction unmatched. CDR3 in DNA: TGCGCCAGTTGTCGGAGCGGGGGTCCCTACAATGAGCAGTTCTTC. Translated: CASCRSGGPYNEQFF.

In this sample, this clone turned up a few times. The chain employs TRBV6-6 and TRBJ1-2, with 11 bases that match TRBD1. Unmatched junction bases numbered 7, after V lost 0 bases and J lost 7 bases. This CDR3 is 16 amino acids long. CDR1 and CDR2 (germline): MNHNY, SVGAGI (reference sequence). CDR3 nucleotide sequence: TGTGCCAGCAGTTACTCTGGACAGGGGGCTTTAGGTGGCTACACCTTC. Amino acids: CASSYSGQGALGGYTF.

The CDR3 loop reads CASSLVTGAETQYF. CDR3 sequence (DNA): TGTGCCAGCAGCTTAGTTACAGGAGCAGAGACCCAGTACTTC. The chain links TRBV7-9 to TRBJ2-5; maybe TRBD1 (5 bases). V lost 1 base and J 4 bases, leaving 10 bases between the germline ends. This CDR3 has 14 amino acids. Per germline, CDR1 SEHNR and CDR2 FQNEAQ (reference sequence). The whole variable domain, remainder taken from reference TRBV7-9 and TRBJ2-5, is DTGVSQNPRHKITKRGQNVTFRCDPISEHNRLYWYRQTLGQGPEFLTYFQNEAQLEKSRLLSDRFSAERPKGSFSTLEIQRTEQGDSAMYLCASSLVTGAETQYFGPGTRLLVL.

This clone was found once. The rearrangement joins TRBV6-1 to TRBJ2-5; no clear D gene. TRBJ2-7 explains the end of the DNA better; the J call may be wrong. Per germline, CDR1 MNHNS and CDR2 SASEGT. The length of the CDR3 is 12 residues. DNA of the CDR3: TGTGCCAGCAGCCTTTCCTCCTACGAGCAGTACTTC. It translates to CASSLSSYEQYF.

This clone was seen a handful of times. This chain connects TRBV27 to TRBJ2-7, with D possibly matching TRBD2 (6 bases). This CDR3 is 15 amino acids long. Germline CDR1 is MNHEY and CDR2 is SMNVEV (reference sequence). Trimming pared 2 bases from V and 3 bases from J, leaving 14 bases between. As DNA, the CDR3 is TGTGCCAGCAGTTTAACGGCTAGCGAATACTACGAGCAGTACTTC. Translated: CASSLTASEYYEQYF.

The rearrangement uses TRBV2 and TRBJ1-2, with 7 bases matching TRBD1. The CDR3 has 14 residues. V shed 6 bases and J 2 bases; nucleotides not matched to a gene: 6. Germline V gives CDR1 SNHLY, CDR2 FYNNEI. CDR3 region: CASSPTDRNYGYTF. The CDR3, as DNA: TGTGCCAGCAGCCCCACGGACAGGAACTATGGCTACACCTTC.

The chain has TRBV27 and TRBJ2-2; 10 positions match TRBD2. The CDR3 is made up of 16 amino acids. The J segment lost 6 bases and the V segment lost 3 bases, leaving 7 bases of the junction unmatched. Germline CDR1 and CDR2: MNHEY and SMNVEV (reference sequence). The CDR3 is CASSFRLAGLSGELFF. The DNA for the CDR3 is TGTGCCAGCAGTTTCAGACTAGCGGGTTTATCCGGGGAGCTGTTTTTT.

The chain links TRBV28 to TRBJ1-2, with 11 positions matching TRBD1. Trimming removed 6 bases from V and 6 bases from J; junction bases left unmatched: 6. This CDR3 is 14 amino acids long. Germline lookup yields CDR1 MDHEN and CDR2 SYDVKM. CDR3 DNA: TGTGCCAGCAGCAAGGACAGGGGGCTGAATGGCTACACCTTC. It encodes CASSKDRGLNGYTF.

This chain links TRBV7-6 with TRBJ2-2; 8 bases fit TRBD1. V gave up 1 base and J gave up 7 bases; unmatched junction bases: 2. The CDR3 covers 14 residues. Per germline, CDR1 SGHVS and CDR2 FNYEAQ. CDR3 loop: CASSLGQGNGELFF. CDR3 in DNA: TGTGCCAGCAGCTTAGGACAGGGGAACGGGGAGCTGTTTTTT.

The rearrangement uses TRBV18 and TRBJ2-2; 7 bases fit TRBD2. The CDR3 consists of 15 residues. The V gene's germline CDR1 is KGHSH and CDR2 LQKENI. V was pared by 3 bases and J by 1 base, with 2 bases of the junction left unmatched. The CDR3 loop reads CASSPLAENTGELFF. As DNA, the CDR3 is TGTGCCAGCTCACCCCTAGCGGAGAACACCGGGGAGCTGTTTTTT. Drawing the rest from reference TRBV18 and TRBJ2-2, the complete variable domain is NAGVMQNPRHLVRRRGQEARLRCSPMKGHSHVYWYRQLPEEGLKFMVYLQKENIIDESGMPKERFSAEFPKEGPSILRIQQVVRGDSAAYFCASSPLAENTGELFFGEGSRLTVL.

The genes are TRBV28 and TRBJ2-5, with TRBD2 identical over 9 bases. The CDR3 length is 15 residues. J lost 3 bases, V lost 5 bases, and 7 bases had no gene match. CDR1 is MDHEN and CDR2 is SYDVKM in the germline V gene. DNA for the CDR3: TGTGCCAGCAGTATAAGGACTAGCGTTAAAGAGACCCAGTACTTC. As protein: CASSIRTSVKETQYF.

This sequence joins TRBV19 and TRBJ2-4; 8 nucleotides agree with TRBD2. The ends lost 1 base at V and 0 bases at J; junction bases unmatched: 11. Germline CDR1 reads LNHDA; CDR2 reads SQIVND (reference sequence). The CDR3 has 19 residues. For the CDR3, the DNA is TGTGCCAGTAGTATAGCGGGGCGGGGCGGGGGGATAGCCAAAAACATTCAGTACTTC. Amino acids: CASSIAGRGGGIAKNIQYF.

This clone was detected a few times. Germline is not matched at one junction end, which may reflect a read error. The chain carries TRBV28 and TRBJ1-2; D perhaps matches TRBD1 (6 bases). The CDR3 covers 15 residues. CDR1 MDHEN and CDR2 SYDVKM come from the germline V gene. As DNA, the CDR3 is TGTGCCAGCACCCCGGGACATCGGGCCAACTATGGCTACCCCTTC. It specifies CASTPGHRANYGYPF.

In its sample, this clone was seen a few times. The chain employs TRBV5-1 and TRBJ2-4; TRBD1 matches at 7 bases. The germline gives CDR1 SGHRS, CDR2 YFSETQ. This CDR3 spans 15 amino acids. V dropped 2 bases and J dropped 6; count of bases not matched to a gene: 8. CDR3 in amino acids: CASSLQGQGVNIQYF. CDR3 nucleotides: TGCGCCAGCAGCTTACAGGGCCAGGGGGTAAACATTCAGTACTTC. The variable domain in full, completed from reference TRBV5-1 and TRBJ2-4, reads KAGVTQTPRYLIKTRGQQVTLSCSPISGHRSVSWYQQTPGQGLQFLFEYFSETQRNKGNFPGRFSGRQFSNSRSEMNVSTLELGDSALYLCASSLQGQGVNIQYFGAGTRLSVL.

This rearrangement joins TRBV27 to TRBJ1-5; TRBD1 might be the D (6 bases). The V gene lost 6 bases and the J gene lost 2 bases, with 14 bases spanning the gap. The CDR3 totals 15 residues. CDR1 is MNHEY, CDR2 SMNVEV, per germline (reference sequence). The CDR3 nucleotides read TGTGCCAGCAGCTCAGGGGTACTGGGCAATCAGCCCCAGCATTTT. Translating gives CASSSGVLGNQPQHF.

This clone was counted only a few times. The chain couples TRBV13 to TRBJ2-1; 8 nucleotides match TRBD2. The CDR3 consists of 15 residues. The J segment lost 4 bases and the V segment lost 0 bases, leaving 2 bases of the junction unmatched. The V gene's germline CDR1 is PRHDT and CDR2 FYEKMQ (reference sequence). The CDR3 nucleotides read TGTGCCAGCAGCTTAGGACTAGCGGATTACAATGAGCAGTTCTTC. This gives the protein CASSLGLADYNEQFF.

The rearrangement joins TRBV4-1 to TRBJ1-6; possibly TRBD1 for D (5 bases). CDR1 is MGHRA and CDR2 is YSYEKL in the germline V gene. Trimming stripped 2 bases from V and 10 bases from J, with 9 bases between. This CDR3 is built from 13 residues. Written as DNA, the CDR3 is TGCGCCAGCAGCCAAATGCGGGACTCACCCCTCCACTTT. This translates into CASSQMRDSPLHF.

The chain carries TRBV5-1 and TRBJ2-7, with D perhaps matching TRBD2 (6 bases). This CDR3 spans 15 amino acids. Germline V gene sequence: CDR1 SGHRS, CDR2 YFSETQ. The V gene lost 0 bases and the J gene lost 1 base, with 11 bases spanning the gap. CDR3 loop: CASSLVVGGSYEQYF. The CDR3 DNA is TGCGCCAGCAGCTTGGTAGTGGGGGGTTCCTACGAGCAGTACTTC.